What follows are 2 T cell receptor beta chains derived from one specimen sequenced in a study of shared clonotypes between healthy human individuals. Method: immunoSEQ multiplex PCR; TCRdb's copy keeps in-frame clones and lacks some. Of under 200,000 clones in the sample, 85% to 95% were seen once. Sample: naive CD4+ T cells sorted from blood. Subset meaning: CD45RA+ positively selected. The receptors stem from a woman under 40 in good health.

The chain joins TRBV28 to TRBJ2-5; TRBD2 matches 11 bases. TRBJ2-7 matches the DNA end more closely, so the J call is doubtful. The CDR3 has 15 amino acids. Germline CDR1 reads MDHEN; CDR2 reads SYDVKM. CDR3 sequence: CASSQTSGILYEQYF. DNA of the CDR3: TGTGCCAGCAGTCAGACTAGCGGGATTTTATACGAGCAGTACTTC.

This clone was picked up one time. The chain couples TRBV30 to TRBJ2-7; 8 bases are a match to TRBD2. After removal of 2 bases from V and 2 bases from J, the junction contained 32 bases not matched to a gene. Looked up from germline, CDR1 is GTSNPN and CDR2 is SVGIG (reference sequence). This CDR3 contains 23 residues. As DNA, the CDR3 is TGTGCCTGGAGTTCGCAGGGTTGGTCAAGGGGCGCCGGGAGGGAGCTGGGCCCCTACGAGCAGTACTTC. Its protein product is CAWSSQGWSRGAGRELGPYEQYF. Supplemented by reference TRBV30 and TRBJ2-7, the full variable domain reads SQTIHQWPATLVQPVGSPLSLECTVEGTSNPNLYWYRQAAGRGLQLLFYSVGIGQISSEVPQNLSASRPQDRQFILSSKKLLLSDSGFYLCAWSSQGWSRGAGRELGPYEQYFGPGTRLTVT.